This TCR beta chain was sequenced during a study of blood T cell repertoires in COVID-19. Looking at the study overall: Sample material is recorded as cDNA or gDNA derived from T cells, B-cell-depleted T cells, or PBMCs.

Participants reported their clinical history, and cohort assignment relied on those reports. The CDR3 extends over 12 amino acids. Germline CDR1 WNHNN, CDR2 SYGVQD (reference sequence). Between the trimmed V and J ends, which lost 9 bases and 1 base, there was a span of 9 bases. In the authors' workflow: Using reference gene primer amplification, nucleated cell counts were estimated. Sequenced by immunoSEQ multiplex PCR; TCRdb stores in-frame clones only, minus some. V and J calls and clone size are copied from that table; D and trimming were computed from the DNA. Among more than 300,000 clones listed, 85% to 90% were seen once.

The sequencing sample was made of PBMCs or T cells enriched from blood (not recorded which). V and J are TRBV10-1 and TRBJ1-1, with D hard to call. This clonotype was sampled from a woman under 40 who had recovered from COVID-19. The CDR3 DNA sequence: TGCGCCAGTGGAGAAACGAACACTGAAGCTTTCTTT. This gives the protein CASGETNTEAFF.